This T cell receptor (beta chain) was profiled in a study of regulatory T cells in long-lasting Graves disease. This clonotype has ten or more counts. As yet, its antigen is unknown. The study's findings and limits: Favored gene segments in persistent disease were TRBV28, TRBJ1-2 and TRBJ2-5.

Through Arm-PCR of CDR3 regions and iRepertoire HTBI primers, TCR beta libraries were built. Using its own MiXCR run on the multiplex PCR reads, TCRdb lists one record per CDR3 protein. In the table there are fewer than 550,000 distinct CDR3 sequences, 20% to 25% of which are singletons. The sample's time point: persistent/refractory GD, antithyroid drugs over 5 years with positive TRAb. With RNA extracted from PBMCs as input, the TCR library was made. Germline V gene data show CDR1 as MDHEN and CDR2 as SYDVKM. V was trimmed by 8 bases and J by 0 bases, leaving 8 bases between them. The CDR3 contains 13 residues.

The origin of this receptor is a female donor with Graves disease. The chain uses TRBV28 and TRBJ1-5; D is undetermined. Sequenced material: peripheral blood mononuclear cells (PBMCs), taken when the disease was refractory, from a patient treated with antithyroid drugs. In nucleotides, the CDR3 is TGTGCCAGCTCTTCGGTTAGCAATCAGCCCCAGCATTTT. This sequence encodes CASSSVSNQPQHF.